The 5 T cell receptor beta chains listed next were all sequenced from one sample in a study of beta chain features in type 1 diabetes. The sequenced template was cDNA made from the entire isolated RNA. Libraries were prepared by immunoSEQ multiplex PCR; TCRdb keeps only in-frame clonotypes and omits some of them. The data show approximately 38,000 clones, 45% to 50% seen once. The sample was central memory CD4+ T cells from blood. The source of these receptors is a woman aged 18-30 years in good health.

The CDR3 here is CASSSPAGKTGELFF. Written as DNA, the CDR3 is TGTGCCAGCAGCTCTCCAGCGGGAAAGACCGGGGAGCTGTTTTTT. The chain employs TRBV7-6 and TRBJ2-2, with 7 bases matching TRBD2. Trimming at V came to 4 bases and at J to 5 bases, leaving 7 bases not matched to a gene. Germline CDR1 SGHVS, CDR2 FNYEAQ. The CDR3 is 15 residues long.

This clone was recorded a few times. The chain links TRBV28 to TRBJ2-7, with TRBD1 matching over 7 bases. V was pared by 4 bases and J by 4 bases, with 7 bases of the junction left unmatched. Germline loops: CDR1 MDHEN, CDR2 SYDVKM. There are 14 residues in the CDR3. CDR3: CASSSPGTVYEQYF. The CDR3 nucleotides read TGTGCCAGCAGTTCCCCCGGGACAGTTTACGAGCAGTACTTC.

This clone appeared a few times. The V gene is TRBV19, the J gene TRBJ1-5; the D is unclear. Per the germline V gene, CDR1 is LNHDA and CDR2 is SQIVND (reference sequence). This CDR3 is built from 14 residues. Between the trimmed V and J ends, which lost 5 bases and 0 bases, there was a span of 8 bases. The CDR3, as DNA: TGTGCCAGTAGTGTTCTTAATAGCAATCAGCCCCAGCATTTT. Its protein product is CASSVLNSNQPQHF. Filled out from reference TRBV19 and TRBJ1-5, the complete variable domain reads DGGITQSPKYLFRKEGQNVTLSCEQNLNHDAMYWYRQDPGQGLRLIYYSQIVNDFQKGDIAEGYSVSREKKESFPLTVTSAQKNPTAFYLCASSVLNSNQPQHFGDGTRLSIL.

The chain links TRBV2 to TRBJ2-7; TRBD1 agrees at 11 bases. V gave up 8 bases and J gave up 5 bases; unmatched junction bases: 8. Germline V gives CDR1 SNHLY, CDR2 FYNNEI. The CDR3 length is 14 residues. CDR3: CASAWTGGMNEQYF. The CDR3 DNA follows: TGTGCCAGCGCATGGACAGGGGGCATGAACGAGCAGTACTTC.

The genes are TRBV29-1 and TRBJ2-1; 8 nucleotides align to TRBD2. Germline CDR1 reads SQVTM; CDR2 reads ANQGSEA. Trimming took 8 bases from V and 2 from J; bases not matched to a gene: 14. The CDR3 has 16 residues. In DNA form, the CDR3 reads TGCAGCACGGGAGGTCGGGGCGGGGGGACCTACAATGAGCAGTTCTTC. Protein sequence: CSTGGRGGGTYNEQFF.